Below, 21 T cell receptor beta chains from the same sample are listed, as sequenced in a study of cytomegalovirus exposure and HLA in healthy donors. PCR primers comprised 60 Vbeta and 13 Jbeta primers. Only in-frame clones appear in the TCRdb table, and some are missing; sequencing was by immunoSEQ multiplex PCR. In the table there are some 160,000 clones, 75% to 85% of which are singletons. The sample comprised PBMCs. The receptor source for this set is a man aged 50 or older in good health and CMV-seropositive.

With respect to this clone: One end of the junction fails to match germline, which may point to a read error. This rearrangement joins TRBV4-2 to TRBJ2-5; TRBD2 aligns across 10 bases. The CDR3 loop spans 15 amino acids. The germline CDR1 and CDR2 sequences are LGHNA and YNFKEQ. CDR3 in DNA: TGTGCCAGCAGCCCCCGAAGCGGGGGGGGAGAGGCCCAGTACTTC. Encoded protein: CASSPRSGGGEAQYF.

The J gene is TRBJ1-1, the V gene TRBV5-4; 12 bases map to TRBD1. V lost 4 bases, J lost 0 bases, and 7 bases stayed unmatched. This CDR3 is built from 17 residues. CDR1 SGHNT and CDR2 YYREEE come from the germline V gene (reference sequence). The CDR3 DNA reads as TGTGCCAGCAGCGACGGGACAGGGGGCGTTTTGAACACTGAAGCTTTCTTT. Protein product: CASSDGTGGVLNTEAFF.

The V and J genes are TRBV4-1 and TRBJ2-7; TRBD2 matches at 13 bases. CDR3 size: 17 residues. After removal of 0 bases from V and 3 bases from J, the junction contained 5 bases not matched to a gene. The V gene's germline CDR1 is MGHRA and CDR2 YSYEKL. CDR3 sequence: CASSQDTSGGAGYEQYF. The CDR3 DNA sequence: TGCGCCAGCAGCCAAGACACTAGCGGGGGGGCCGGCTACGAGCAGTACTTC.

The rearrangement joins TRBV10-1 to TRBJ2-2; the D gene is possibly TRBD1 (5 bases). The germline gives CDR1 WNHNN, CDR2 SYGVQD (reference sequence). The CDR3 has 13 amino acids. V gave up 5 bases and J gave up 5 bases, with 9 bases separating them. The CDR3 DNA reads as TGCGCCAGCAGTCGACAGCAAACCGGGGAGCTGTTTTTT. It encodes CASSRQQTGELFF.

The rearrangement links TRBV10-2 to TRBJ1-5; tentative D call: TRBD1 (5 bases). The CDR3 loop spans 14 amino acids. V lost 7 bases to trimming and J lost 3 bases, with 13 bases between them. Germline-derived CDR1 and CDR2 are WSHSY and SAAADI. The CDR3 here is CASNGGGFNQPQHF. In DNA, the CDR3 is TGCGCCAGCAATGGGGGGGGTTTCAATCAGCCCCAGCATTTT.

This clone was counted between two and nine times. The gene calls are TRBV7-4 and TRBJ1-6; 8 nucleotides line up with TRBD1. V trimming: 4 bases; J trimming: 9 bases; junction bases outside the gene matches: 14. This CDR3 spans 17 amino acids. Germline lookup yields CDR1 SGHVT and CDR2 SQSDAQ. This chain's CDR3 is CASSSHETTGGSSPLHF. The DNA for the CDR3 is TGTGCCAGCAGCTCCCACGAGACAACAGGGGGTAGTTCACCCCTCCACTTT.

The CDR3 is CASSPGLAGGYEQYV. CDR3 coding DNA: TGCGCCAGCAGCCCCGGACTAGCGGGAGGCTACGAGCAGTACGTC. The rearrangement uses TRBV4-1 and TRBJ2-7; 14 bases are shared with TRBD2. Trimming removed 4 bases from V and 3 bases from J; junction bases left unmatched: 2. Germline assignment: CDR1 MGHRA and CDR2 YSYEKL. The CDR3 consists of 15 residues.

The chain has TRBV7-3 and TRBJ1-1; D unclear. V lost 4 bases, J lost 1 base, and 16 bases lay in between. The CDR3 length is 16 residues. CDR1 and CDR2 from the germline V gene are SGHTA and FQGTGA. CDR3: CASSSTPLTGNTEAFF. DNA for the CDR3: TGTGCCAGCAGCTCCACCCCACTAACGGGGAACACTGAAGCTTTCTTT.

This chain uses TRBV27 with TRBJ1-1; no reliable D call. The germline V and J ends were trimmed by 1 base and 5 bases, with 11 bases remaining between them. This CDR3 spans 14 amino acids. Germline V lookup: CDR1 MNHEY, CDR2 SMNVEV (reference sequence). The CDR3 sequence is CASSLYVGGTEAFF. CDR3 DNA sequence: TGTGCCAGCAGTTTATATGTAGGAGGAACTGAAGCTTTCTTT.

This clone has just a few counts. The chain joins TRBV5-6 to TRBJ1-1; D call uncertain. Trimming pared 4 bases from V and 3 bases from J, leaving 13 bases between. The CDR3 runs to 14 residues. The germline V gene encodes CDR1 SGHDT and CDR2 YYEEEE. This CDR3 reads CASSPALGDTEAFF. CDR3 DNA: TGTGCCAGCAGCCCGGCCCTCGGGGACACTGAAGCTTTCTTT.

The genes are TRBV19 and TRBJ2-1; TRBD1 aligns across 12 bases. Germline loops: CDR1 LNHDA, CDR2 SQIVND (reference sequence). The CDR3 extends over 16 amino acids. With V trimmed by 3 bases and J by 7 bases, 7 bases remained unmatched. As DNA, the CDR3 is TGTGCCAGTAGTATTTCCGGGACAGGGGGCTTGAATGAGCAGTTCTTC. Translating gives CASSISGTGGLNEQFF.

In this sample, this clone turned up once. The rearrangement links TRBV6-1 to TRBJ1-1, with TRBD1 as a possible D gene (6 bases). Trimming pared 4 bases from V and 7 bases from J, leaving 19 bases between. This CDR3 spans 15 amino acids. CDR1 is MNHNS and CDR2 is SASEGT in the germline V gene. CDR3 amino acids: CASSGVDRSFHEAFF. CDR3 in DNA: TGTGCCAGCAGTGGGGTAGACAGGTCATTTCATGAAGCTTTCTTT.

The chain combines TRBV6-1 with TRBJ1-5, with D uncertain. Looked up from germline, CDR1 is MNHNS and CDR2 is SASEGT. The V end lost 6 bases, the J end lost 7 bases, and 10 bases lay between the germline ends. This CDR3 contains 12 residues. The CDR3 sequence: CASRDFGQPQHF. In nucleotides, the CDR3 is TGTGCCAGCAGAGACTTCGGGCAGCCCCAGCATTTT.

The table lists this clone with a few counts. The V gene is TRBV9, the J gene TRBJ2-1; 7 bases fit TRBD2. CDR1 is SGDLS and CDR2 is YYNGEE in the germline V gene. The V segment lost 0 bases and the J segment 6 bases; nucleotides outside the gene matches: 6. The CDR3 has 15 amino acids. The CDR3 nucleotides are TGTGCCAGCAGCGTAGAATGGGGCGGGAGCAATGAGCAGTTCTTC. Translated: CASSVEWGGSNEQFF.

The rearrangement uses TRBV11-3 and TRBJ1-1, with D uncertain. The CDR3 has 14 amino acids. V lost 0 bases and J lost 6, with 11 bases in between. Germline V gene sequence: CDR1 SGHNT, CDR2 YENEEA. The CDR3 loop is CASSLDPGWAEAFF. DNA of the CDR3: TGTGCCAGCAGCTTAGATCCCGGGTGGGCTGAAGCTTTCTTT.

The V call is TRBV6-5, the J call TRBJ2-3; D is ambiguous. Germline values: CDR1 MNHEY, CDR2 SVGAGI. The CDR3 contains 15 residues. Trimming took 1 base from V and 1 from J, leaving 9 bases between them. Written as DNA, the CDR3 is TGTGCCAGCAGTTACTTCAGGTCTGGCACAGATACGCAGTATTTT. This translates into CASSYFRSGTDTQYF.

This chain connects TRBV6-5 to TRBJ2-1; D gene ambiguous. Germline lookup yields CDR1 MNHEY and CDR2 SVGAGI. There are 14 residues in the CDR3. V was cut by 4 bases and J by 0 bases, with 7 bases left in between. The CDR3 sequence: CASSLSSSYNEQFF. In DNA form, the CDR3 reads TGTGCCAGCAGTTTGTCCAGCTCCTACAATGAGCAGTTCTTC.

This clone came up once. The genes are TRBV29-1 and TRBJ2-1; 9 positions agree with TRBD2. This CDR3 spans 17 amino acids. From germline, CDR1 is SQVTM and CDR2 ANQGSEA. J gave up 0 bases and V 7 bases, and 13 bases lay outside the gene matches. The CDR3 loop is CSALGAGGKSSYNEQFF. The CDR3 DNA follows: TGCAGCGCCCTCGGAGCGGGAGGCAAGAGCTCCTACAATGAGCAGTTCTTC.

The chain uses TRBV7-9 and TRBJ2-1; 12 nucleotides align to TRBD2. The V segment lost 5 bases and the J segment 7 bases; nucleotides outside the gene matches: 6. The CDR3 is 15 amino acids. CDR1 and CDR2 (germline): SEHNR, FQNEAQ (reference sequence). The chain's CDR3 is CASSPPSGGDNEQFF. The CDR3 DNA sequence: TGTGCCAGCAGCCCCCCTAGCGGGGGGGATAATGAGCAGTTCTTC.

The chain carries TRBV6-1 and TRBJ2-2; 7 nucleotides align to TRBD2. The length of the CDR3 is 14 residues. J lost 6 bases, V lost 11 bases, and 12 bases had no gene match. Germline V lookup: CDR1 MNHNS, CDR2 SASEGT. The CDR3 protein is CAHPGLNTSGELFF. The CDR3 DNA follows: TGTGCCCATCCGGGACTAAATACTTCCGGGGAGCTGTTTTTT.

V gene TRBV28 combines with J gene TRBJ1-2; TRBD1 is a possible D gene (6 bases). Trimming left V 4 bases short and J 6 bases short, with 12 bases between. The germline CDR1 and CDR2 sequences are MDHEN and SYDVKM. This CDR3 comprises 13 residues. For the CDR3, the DNA is TGTGCCAGCAGTTATCCCCAGGGGCATGGCTACACCTTC. It codes for CASSYPQGHGYTF.